A single sample gave rise to the 5 T cell receptor beta chains below, sequenced in a study of blood T cells in healthy people across ages. A sample-barcoded 5' primer and a J-beta primer mix were used in a second PCR of roughly 6 to 12 cycles. Via MiXCR, TCRdb re-called the 5' RACE reads, giving one row per CDR3 protein. The sample has around 1,700,000 distinct CDR3 sequences, 28% seen once. Sequencing was done on a sample of blood. All receptors derive from a woman under 40 in good health.

This rearrangement joins TRBV12-3 or TRBV12-4 to TRBJ2-3; 11 nucleotides align to TRBD2. The length of the CDR3 is 15 residues. The V and J ends lost 0 bases and 6 bases, in that order; junction bases with no gene match: 2. The CDR3 loop reads CASSLALAGDDTQYF. In nucleotides, the CDR3 is TGTGCCAGCAGTTTAGCACTAGCGGGAGACGATACGCAGTATTTT.

This clonotype came up a few times. The rearrangement uses TRBV5-1 and TRBJ2-4, with 8 nucleotides matching TRBD1. CDR3 length: 15 amino acids. Germline V gene sequence: CDR1 SGHRS, CDR2 YFSETQ. Trimming cost V 3 bases and J 3 bases; bases outside gene matches: 5. CDR3 in DNA: TGCGCCAGCAGCTATTTGACAGGGGTCAAAAACATTCAGTACTTC. Translated, it gives CASSYLTGVKNIQYF.

In the case of this clonotype: A much larger clone sits a single nucleotide away, making a read error possible. The rearrangement links TRBV29-1 to TRBJ2-7; 7 bases agree with TRBD1. CDR3 length: 12 residues. The germline CDR1 and CDR2 sequences are SQVTM and ANQGSEA. V gave up 6 bases and J gave up 8 bases; unmatched junction bases: 10. The CDR3 nucleotides read TGCAGCGTCGCGCGACAGGGAGCCAAGCAGTACTTC. Encoded protein: CSVARQGAKQYF.

This clonotype was observed a few times. The chain joins TRBV5-6 to TRBJ2-1; D is perhaps TRBD1 (6 bases). The CDR3 has 17 residues. Germline assignment: CDR1 SGHDT and CDR2 YYEEEE. V was pared by 1 base and J by 0 bases, with 14 bases between. CDR3 nucleotides: TGTGCCAGCAGCTTGCCCCGGACAGAGAGCTCCTACAATGAGCAGTTCTTC. Its protein product is CASSLPRTESSYNEQFF.

V gene TRBV12-3 or TRBV12-4 combines with J gene TRBJ1-1; D may be TRBD1 (6 bases). The CDR3 consists of 15 residues. Trimming took 6 bases from V and 3 from J, leaving 17 bases between them. The CDR3 protein is CASSHRGGYDTEAFF. The CDR3 DNA reads TGTGCCAGCAGCCATAGGGGGGGTTATGACACTGAAGCTTTCTTT.